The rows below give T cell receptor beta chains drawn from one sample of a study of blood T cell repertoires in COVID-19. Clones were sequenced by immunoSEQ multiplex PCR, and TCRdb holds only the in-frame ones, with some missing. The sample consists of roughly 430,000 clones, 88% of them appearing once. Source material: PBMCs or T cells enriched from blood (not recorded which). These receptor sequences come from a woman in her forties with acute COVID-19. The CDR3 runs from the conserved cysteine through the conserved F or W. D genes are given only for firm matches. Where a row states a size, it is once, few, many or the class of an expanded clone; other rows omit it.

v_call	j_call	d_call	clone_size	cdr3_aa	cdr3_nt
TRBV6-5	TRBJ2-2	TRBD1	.	CASSQRTGRAGELFF	TGTGCCAGCAGTCAACGGACAGGGCGAGCCGGGGAGCTGTTTTTT
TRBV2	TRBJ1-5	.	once	CASRQGSNQPQHF	TGTGCCAGCAGACAGGGAAGTAATCAGCCCCAGCATTTT
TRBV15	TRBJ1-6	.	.	CASREAYNSPLHF	TGTGCCTCAAGGGAGGCTTATAATTCACCCCTCCACTTT
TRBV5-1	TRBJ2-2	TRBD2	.	CASSPSGGTANTGELFF	TGCGCCAGCAGCCCTAGCGGGGGGACCGCGAACACCGGGGAGCTGTTTTTT
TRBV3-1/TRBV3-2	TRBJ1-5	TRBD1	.	CASSQSWTGENQPQHF	TGTGCCAGCAGCCAATCGTGGACAGGAGAAAATCAGCCCCAGCATTTT
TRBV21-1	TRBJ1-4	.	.	CASSKVDRGPGGEKLFF	TGTGCCAGCAGCAAAGTGGACAGGGGACCCGGGGGTGAAAAACTGTTTTTT
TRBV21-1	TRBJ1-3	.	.	CASSLPGTGKTGGNTIYF	TGTGCCAGCAGCCTCCCCGGGACAGGGAAAACGGGTGGAAACACCATATATTTT
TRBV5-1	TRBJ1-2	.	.	CASSLGQGPTLYGYTF	TGCGCCAGCAGCTTGGGGCAGGGGCCGACCCTCTATGGCTACACCTTC
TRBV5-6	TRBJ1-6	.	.	CASSLGRSPLHF	TGTGCCAGCAGCTTGGGGAGGTCACCCCTCCACTTT
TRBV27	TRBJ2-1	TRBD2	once	CASTKTSGAYNEQFF	TGTGCCAGCACCAAAACTAGCGGGGCCTACAATGAGCAGTTCTTC
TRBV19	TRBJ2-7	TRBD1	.	CAIPPPGQHYEQYF	TGTGCCATCCCGCCCCCGGGACAGCACTACGAGCAGTACTTC
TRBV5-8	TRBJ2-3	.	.	CASSTPDRVGTQYF	TGTGCCAGCAGCACCCCCGACCGGGTGGGTACGCAGTATTTT
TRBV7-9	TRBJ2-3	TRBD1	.	CASSWGQGDTDTQYF	TGTGCCAGCAGCTGGGGACAGGGGGACACAGATACGCAGTATTTT
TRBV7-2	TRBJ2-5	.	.	CASSLALLEEETQYF	TGTGCCAGCAGCTTAGCGCTTTTAGAGGAAGAGACCCAGTACTTC
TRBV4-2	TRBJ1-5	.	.	CASSQDLRAAQPQHF	TGTGCCAGCAGCCAAGATCTGAGGGCCGCTCAGCCCCAGCATTTT
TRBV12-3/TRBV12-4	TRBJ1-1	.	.	CASSSQEWTEAFF	TGTGCCAGCAGCTCACAGGAGTGGACTGAAGCTTTCTTT
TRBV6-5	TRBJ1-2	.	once	CASSHETANYGYTF	TGTGCCAGCAGCCACGAGACAGCTAACTATGGCTACACCTTC
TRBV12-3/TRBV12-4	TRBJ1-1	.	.	CASSLSMNTEAFF	TGTGCCAGCAGTTTATCCATGAACACTGAAGCTTTCTTT
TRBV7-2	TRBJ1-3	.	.	CASSLAGPQGVSGNTIYF	TGTGCCAGCAGCTTAGCGGGTCCCCAAGGGGTCTCTGGAAACACCATATATTTT
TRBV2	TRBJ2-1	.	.	CASTVSSYNEQFF	TGTGCCAGCACGGTTTCCTCCTACAATGAGCAGTTCTTC
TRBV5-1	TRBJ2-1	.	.	CASSLINRNNEQFF	TGCGCCAGCAGCTTGATAAACAGGAACAATGAGCAGTTCTTC
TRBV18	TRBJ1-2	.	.	CASSPTAGNYGYTF	TGTGCCAGCTCCCCCACCGCAGGGAACTATGGCTACACCTTC
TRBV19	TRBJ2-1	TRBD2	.	CASSVRGGSYNEQFF	TGTGCCAGTAGTGTACGGGGGGGCTCCTACAATGAGCAGTTCTTC
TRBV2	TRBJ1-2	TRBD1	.	CASSEGQFGDYGYTF	TGTGCCAGCAGTGAGGGACAGTTCGGGGACTATGGCTACACCTTC
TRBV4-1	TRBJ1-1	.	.	CASSPLPGGGTEAFF	TGCGCCAGCAGCCCCCTCCCGGGAGGCGGCACTGAAGCTTTCTTT
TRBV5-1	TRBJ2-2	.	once	CASSLAGGHTGELFF	TGCGCCAGCAGCTTGGCAGGGGGGCATACCGGGGAGCTGTTTTTT
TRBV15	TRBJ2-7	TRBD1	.	CATSRDYPRGPYEQYF	TGTGCCACCAGCAGAGATTACCCCAGGGGGCCGTACGAGCAGTACTTC
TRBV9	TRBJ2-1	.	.	CASSVGIQNGNEQFF	TGTGCCAGCAGCGTCGGGATTCAAAATGGCAATGAGCAGTTCTTC
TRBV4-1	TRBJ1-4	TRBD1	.	CASSQSQGAPEKLFF	TGCGCCAGCAGCCAATCACAGGGGGCGCCGGAAAAACTGTTTTTT
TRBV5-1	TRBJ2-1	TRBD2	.	CASSLTSGGFWRNEQFF	TGCGCCAGCAGCTTAACTAGCGGGGGGTTCTGGAGGAATGAGCAGTTCTTC
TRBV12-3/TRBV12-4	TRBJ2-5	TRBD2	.	CASRNSGGETQYF	TGTGCCAGCAGAAACAGCGGGGGGGAGACCCAGTACTTC
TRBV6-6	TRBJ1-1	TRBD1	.	CASKGNRGTEAFF	TGTGCCAGCAAAGGGAACAGGGGTACTGAAGCTTTCTTT
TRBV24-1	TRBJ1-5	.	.	CATSDLEDNQPQHF	TGTGCCACCAGTGATTTGGAGGACAATCAGCCCCAGCATTTT
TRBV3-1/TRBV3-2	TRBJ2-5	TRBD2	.	CASSQVAGGQETQYF	TGTGCCAGCAGCCAAGTTGCGGGAGGGCAAGAGACCCAGTACTTC
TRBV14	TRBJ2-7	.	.	CASSQGNRHSYEQYF	TGTGCCAGCAGCCAAGGTAACAGGCACTCCTACGAGCAGTACTTC
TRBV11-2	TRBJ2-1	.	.	CASSSVQSYNEQFF	TGTGCCAGCAGCTCAGTTCAAAGCTACAATGAGCAGTTCTTC
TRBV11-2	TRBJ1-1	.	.	CASSFEARGYTEAFF	TGTGCCAGCAGCTTTGAGGCGAGGGGGTACACTGAAGCTTTCTTT
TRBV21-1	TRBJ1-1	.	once	CASSKAGIGTPALF	TGTGCCAGCAGCAAAGCGGGGATCGGGACACCCGCTCTCTTT
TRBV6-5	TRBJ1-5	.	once	CASSRDGNQPQHF	TGTGCCAGCAGCAGAGACGGGAATCAGCCCCAGCATTTT
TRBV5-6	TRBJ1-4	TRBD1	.	CASSLGQGGLTNEKLFF	TGTGCCAGCAGCTTAGGACAGGGGGGCTTAACTAATGAAAAACTGTTTTTT